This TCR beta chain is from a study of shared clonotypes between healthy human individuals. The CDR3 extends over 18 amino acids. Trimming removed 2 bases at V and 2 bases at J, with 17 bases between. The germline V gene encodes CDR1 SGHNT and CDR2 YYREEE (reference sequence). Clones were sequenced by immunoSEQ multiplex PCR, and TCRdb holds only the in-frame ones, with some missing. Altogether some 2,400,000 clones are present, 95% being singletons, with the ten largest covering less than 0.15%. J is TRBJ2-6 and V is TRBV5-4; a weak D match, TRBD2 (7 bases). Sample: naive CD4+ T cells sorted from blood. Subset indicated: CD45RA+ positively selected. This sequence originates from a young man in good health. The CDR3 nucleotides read TGTGCCAGCAGCTTAGGCTCTGTAGGGGGGGCTGGGGCCAACGTCCTGACTTTC. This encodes CASSLGSVGGAGANVLTF.